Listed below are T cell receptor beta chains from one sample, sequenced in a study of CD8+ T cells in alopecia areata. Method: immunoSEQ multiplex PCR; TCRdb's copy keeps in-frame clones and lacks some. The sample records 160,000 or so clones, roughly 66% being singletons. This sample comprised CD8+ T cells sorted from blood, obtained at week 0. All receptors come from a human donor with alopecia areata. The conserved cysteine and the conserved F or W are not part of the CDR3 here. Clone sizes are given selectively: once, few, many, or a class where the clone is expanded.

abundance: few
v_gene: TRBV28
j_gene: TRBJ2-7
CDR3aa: ASIDRSSYEQY

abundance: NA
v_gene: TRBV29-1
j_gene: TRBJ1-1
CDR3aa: SALGKGWSTEAF

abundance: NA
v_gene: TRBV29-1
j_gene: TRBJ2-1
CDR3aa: SVASGGTFTDEQF

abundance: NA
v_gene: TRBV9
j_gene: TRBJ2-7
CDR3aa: ASSSPVGSQRSYEQY

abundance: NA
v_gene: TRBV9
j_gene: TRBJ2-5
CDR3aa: ASSPGGDQRKTQY

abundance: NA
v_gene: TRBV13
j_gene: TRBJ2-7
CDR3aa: ASSLGHDRGRDEQY

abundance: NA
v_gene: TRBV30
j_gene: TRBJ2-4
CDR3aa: ACQTMGTSGVLAKNIQY

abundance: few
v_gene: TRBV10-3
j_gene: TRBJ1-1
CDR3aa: AISGTGVKGTEAF

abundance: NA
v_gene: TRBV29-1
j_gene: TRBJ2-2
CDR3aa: SVEDDPFGNTGELF

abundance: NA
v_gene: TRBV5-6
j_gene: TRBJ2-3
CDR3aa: ASSLPETGTQY

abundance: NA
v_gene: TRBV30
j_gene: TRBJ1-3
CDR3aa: AWRQLAGQGSGNTIY

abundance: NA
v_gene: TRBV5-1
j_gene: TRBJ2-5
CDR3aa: ASSKLGPAAGQETQY

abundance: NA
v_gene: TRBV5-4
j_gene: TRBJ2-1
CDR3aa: ASSPSTRLPTPHNEQF

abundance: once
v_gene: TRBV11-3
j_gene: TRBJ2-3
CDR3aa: ASSSGGATDTQY

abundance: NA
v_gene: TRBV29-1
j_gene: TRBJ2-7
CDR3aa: SVEGDRYEQY

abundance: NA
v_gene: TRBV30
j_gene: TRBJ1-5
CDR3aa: AYKDSSNQPQH

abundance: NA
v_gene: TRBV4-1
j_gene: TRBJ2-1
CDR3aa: ASSHPGQAVIYNEQF

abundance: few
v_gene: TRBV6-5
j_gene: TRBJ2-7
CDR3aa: ASSPLVASPDEQY

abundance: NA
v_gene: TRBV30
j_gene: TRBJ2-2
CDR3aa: AWSFYGELF

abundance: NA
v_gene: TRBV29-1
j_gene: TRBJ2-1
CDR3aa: SGRTRHSSYNEQF

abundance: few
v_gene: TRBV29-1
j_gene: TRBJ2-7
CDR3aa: SVEVPGMTYEQY

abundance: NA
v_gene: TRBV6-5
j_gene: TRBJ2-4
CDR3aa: ASRPGHQKNIQY

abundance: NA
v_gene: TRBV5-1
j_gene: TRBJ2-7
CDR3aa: ASSLGGWLTGIRLAGPYEQY

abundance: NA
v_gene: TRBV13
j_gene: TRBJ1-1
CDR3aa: ASSMGPKAF

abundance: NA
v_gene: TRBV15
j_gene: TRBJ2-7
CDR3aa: ATSRDRSHEQY

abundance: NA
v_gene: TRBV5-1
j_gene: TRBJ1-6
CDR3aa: ASSLGFRVGSPLH

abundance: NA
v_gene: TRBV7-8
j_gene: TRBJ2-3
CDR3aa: ASSPRDRGRGDTQY

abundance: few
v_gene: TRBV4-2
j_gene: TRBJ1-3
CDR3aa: ASSQIPPQGDGLGRAIY